This TCR beta chain emerged from a study of cytomegalovirus exposure and HLA in healthy donors. Overall study results and limits: It has been reported that TCR beta sequences accurately predicted the HLA-A and HLA-B alleles of most subjects. Of the V segments, some could not be distinguished, including TRBV6-2 and TRBV6-3, and were excluded.

The germline gives CDR1 SGHRS, CDR2 YFSETQ. CDR3 length: 13 residues. Between the trimmed V and J ends, which lost 0 bases and 5 bases, there was a span of 8 bases. Healthy donors of bone marrow made up the group. PCR was performed using 60 Vbeta and 13 Jbeta primers. The protocol was immunoSEQ multiplex PCR, while the TCRdb copy is restricted to in-frame clones and leaves out a portion. This sample contains tens of thousands of clones. A note on this clone: What it binds is not known.

The source of this sequence is a woman younger than 45 in good health and CMV-seropositive. The gene calls are TRBV5-1 and TRBJ2-5; tentatively, D is TRBD2 (6 bases). Material: PBMCs. For the CDR3, the DNA is TGCGCCAGCAGCTTGGGGCTAGCGGAGACCCAGTACTTC. It translates to CASSLGLAETQYF.